Below, 17 T cell receptor beta chains from the same sample are listed, as sequenced in a study of CDR3 diversity in severe acne. Via MiXCR, TCRdb re-called the PCR reads, giving one row per CDR3 protein. The sample records fewer than 100,000 distinct CDR3 sequences, under 65% being singletons. The sequenced material came from blood. These receptors were obtained from a male donor in good health, without acne.

In this sample, this clonotype is medium-sized. The V gene is TRBV2, the J gene TRBJ1-5; D unclear. V shed 6 bases and J shed 2 bases, with 14 bases lying between them. CDR1 and CDR2 from the germline V gene are SNHLY and FYNNEI. The CDR3 sequence is 15 residues long. CDR3 nucleotide sequence: TGTGCCAGCAGGAGAGAGGGTGAGGGCAATCAGCCCCAGCATTTT. This codes for CASRREGEGNQPQHF. Filled out from reference TRBV2 and TRBJ1-5, the complete variable domain reads EPEVTQTPSHQVTQMGQEVILRCVPISNHLYFYWYRQILGQKVEFLVSFYNNEISEKSEIFDDQFSVERPDGSNFTLKIRSTKLEDSAMYFCASRREGEGNQPQHFGDGTRLSIL.

The rearrangement links TRBV24-1 to TRBJ2-7; 7 bases align to TRBD2. Unmatched junction bases numbered 6, after V lost 4 bases and J lost 7 bases. The germline gives CDR1 KGHDR, CDR2 SFDVKD. The CDR3 has 13 amino acids. The CDR3 reads CATSDPGRGEQYF. In nucleotides, the CDR3 is TGTGCCACCAGTGACCCCGGGCGGGGGGAGCAGTACTTC.

This clonotype showed up many times. The rearrangement uses TRBV27 and TRBJ2-7; 7 bases are shared with TRBD1. Looked up from germline, CDR1 is MNHEY and CDR2 is SMNVEV (reference sequence). V lost 10 bases and J lost 0; bases outside the gene matches: 3. The CDR3 sequence is 12 residues long. The CDR3 region is CAIGTDSYEQYF. For the CDR3, the DNA is TGTGCCATCGGGACAGACTCCTACGAGCAGTACTTC.

This clonotype was observed once. The rearrangement uses TRBV11-2 and TRBJ1-6; D might be TRBD1 (5 bases). Per germline, CDR1 SGHAT and CDR2 FQNNGV. The ends were cut back, 4 bases at V and 0 bases at J, with 7 bases in the middle. The CDR3 is 15 residues long. The CDR3 reads CASSSGISYNSPLHF. CDR3 DNA sequence: TGTGCCAGCAGCTCAGGGATCTCCTATAATTCACCCCTCCACTTT.

V usage is TRBV28 and J usage is TRBJ2-7; D possibly uses TRBD1 or TRBD2 (6 bases each). Trimming took off 3 bases at V and 4 bases at J, with 16 bases between the two ends. The CDR3 totals 15 residues. Germline CDR1 is MDHEN and CDR2 is SYDVKM. The CDR3, as DNA: TGTGCCAGCAGTTTTCGGGGGCAGGGGAATTACGAGCAGTACTTC. This sequence encodes CASSFRGQGNYEQYF.

The chain carries TRBV24-1 and TRBJ2-1; D call uncertain. V was trimmed by 4 bases and J by 12 bases, leaving 0 bases between them. Germline assignment: CDR1 KGHDR and CDR2 SFDVKD. CDR3 length: 8 amino acids. Here the CDR3 reads CATSEQFF. The CDR3 nucleotides read TGTGCCACCAGTGAGCAGTTCTTC.

The chain employs TRBV29-1 and TRBJ1-1; D may be TRBD1 (5 bases). Germline values: CDR1 SQVTM, CDR2 ANQGSEA. Trimming stripped 4 bases from V and 5 bases from J, with 14 bases between. This CDR3 contains 13 residues. The CDR3 here is CSVGSGGRTEAFF. The CDR3 DNA follows: TGCAGCGTTGGGTCGGGGGGGAGGACTGAAGCTTTCTTT.

J is TRBJ1-1 and V is TRBV18; D ambiguous. Trimming removed 8 bases at V and 3 bases at J, with 7 bases between. CDR1 KGHSH and CDR2 LQKENI come from the germline V gene. This CDR3 has 11 amino acids. The CDR3 spells CASTRDTEAFF. CDR3 sequence (DNA): TGTGCCAGCACGCGGGACACTGAAGCTTTCTTT.

V gene TRBV20-1 combines with J gene TRBJ2-5; D is undetermined. Germline V gene sequence: CDR1 DFQATT, CDR2 SNEGSKA (reference sequence). The CDR3 extends over 13 amino acids. The V gene lost 0 bases and the J gene lost 4 bases, with 9 bases spanning the gap. This CDR3 is CSARDGPLETQYF. The CDR3 DNA reads TGCAGTGCTAGAGATGGGCCGTTAGAGACCCAGTACTTC.

The chain links TRBV24-1 to TRBJ1-4, with D possibly matching TRBD1 (6 bases). V was cut by 5 bases and J by 2 bases, with 11 bases left in between. Germline V gives CDR1 KGHDR, CDR2 SFDVKD. The CDR3 is 15 amino acids. The CDR3 sequence: CATSGTQGTNEKLFF. CDR3 DNA: TGTGCCACCAGTGGAACCCAGGGGACTAATGAAAAACTGTTTTTT.

The V call is TRBV7-7, the J call TRBJ2-3; 8 bases map to TRBD2. The junction had 4 bases not matched to a gene; V was cut back by 1 base and J by 1 base. The CDR3 has 16 amino acids. From germline, CDR1 is SSHAT and CDR2 FNYEAQ (reference sequence). The CDR3 DNA reads as TGTGCCAGCAGCTTAGTCGATAGCGGGGGCACAGATACGCAGTATTTT. The encoded protein is CASSLVDSGGTDTQYF. The full variable domain, its missing parts supplied by reference TRBV7-7 and TRBJ2-3, is GAGVSQSPRYKVTKRGQDVTLRCDPISSHATLYWYQQALGQGPEFLTYFNYEAQPDKSGLPSDRFSAERPEGSISTLTIQRTEQRDSAMYRCASSLVDSGGTDTQYFGPGTRLTVL.

The rearrangement links TRBV5-1 to TRBJ2-1, with D perhaps matching TRBD1 or TRBD2 (5 bases each). This CDR3 has 15 amino acids. Between the trimmed V and J ends, which lost 4 bases and 4 bases, there was a span of 15 bases. CDR1 and CDR2 from the germline V gene are SGHRS and YFSETQ. CDR3 in DNA: TGCGCCAGCAGCGCCGGCCGGGGCGCTTACAATGAGCAGTTCTTC. Translated: CASSAGRGAYNEQFF.

This sequence joins TRBV20-1 and TRBJ2-3; the D gene could be TRBD1 or TRBD2 (5 bases each). Germline V gene lookup returns CDR1 DFQATT and CDR2 SNEGSKA (reference sequence). Trimming stripped 6 bases from V and 4 bases from J, with 29 bases between. The CDR3 extends over 18 amino acids. CDR3 nucleotides: TGCAGTGCGAACCGAGCGGACATGTGGGGGAGTAGGTCAGATACGCAGTATTTT. Protein: CSANRADMWGSRSDTQYF.

The V gene is TRBV2, the J gene TRBJ2-7, with D possibly being TRBD1 (7 bases). Germline CDR1 and CDR2: SNHLY and FYNNEI. The CDR3 runs to 14 residues. Trimming shortened V by 7 bases and J by 4 bases, and 17 bases separated the two germline ends. The CDR3 region is CASISRRGPYEQYF. CDR3 coding DNA: TGTGCCAGCATCTCGCGGAGGGGGCCGTACGAGCAGTACTTC.

Notes on this clonotype: The limits of the CDR3 on the DNA are not certain, so only TCRdb's listed CDR3 is given. The chain combines TRBV7-8 with TRBJ2-3; no DNA check was done on the table's D call, TRBD2. The CDR3 sequence runs 22 residues, both termini included. Germline CDR1 and CDR2: SGHVS and FQNEAQ. Here the CDR3 reads CASSLVGTYEQYFGPGTDTQYF.

The table lists this clonotype with a count of one. The chain has TRBV20-1 and TRBJ1-1; D is uncertain. This CDR3 contains 14 residues. Trimming left V 1 base short and J 1 base short, with 10 bases between. Per the germline V gene, CDR1 is DFQATT and CDR2 is SNEGSKA (reference sequence). The CDR3 DNA reads as TGCAGTGCTAGAGGTTCGGGGTCGAACACTGAAGCTTTCTTT. Translated, it gives CSARGSGSNTEAFF.

The V gene is TRBV2, the J gene TRBJ1-2, with no clear D. V dropped 1 base and J dropped 8 bases, with 5 bases sitting between them. CDR3 size: 11 residues. In germline, CDR1 is SNHLY, CDR2 FYNNEI. As DNA, the CDR3 is TGTGCCAGCAGTGAAGGGGGAGGCTACACCTTC. Residues: CASSEGGGYTF.